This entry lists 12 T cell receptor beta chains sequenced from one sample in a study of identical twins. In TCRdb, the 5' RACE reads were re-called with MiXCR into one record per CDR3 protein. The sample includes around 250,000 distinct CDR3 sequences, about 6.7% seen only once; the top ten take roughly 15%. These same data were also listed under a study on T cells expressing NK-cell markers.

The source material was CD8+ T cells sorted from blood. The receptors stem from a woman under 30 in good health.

The CDR3 coding sequence is TGCAGCCTCGGCGTAGCGGGAGGCCCCCAGTTCTTC. Amino acids: CSLGVAGGPQFF. The chain uses TRBV20-1 and TRBJ2-1; 10 positions match TRBD2. Germline CDR1 reads DFQATT; CDR2 reads SNEGSKA (reference sequence). CDR3 size: 12 residues.

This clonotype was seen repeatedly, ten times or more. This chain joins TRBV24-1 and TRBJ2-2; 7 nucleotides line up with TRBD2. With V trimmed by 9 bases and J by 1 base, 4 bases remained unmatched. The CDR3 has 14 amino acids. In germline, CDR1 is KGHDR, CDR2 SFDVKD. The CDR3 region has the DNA TGTGCCACCGGAACGGGAGGGAACACCGGGGAGCTGTTTTTT. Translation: CATGTGGNTGELFF.

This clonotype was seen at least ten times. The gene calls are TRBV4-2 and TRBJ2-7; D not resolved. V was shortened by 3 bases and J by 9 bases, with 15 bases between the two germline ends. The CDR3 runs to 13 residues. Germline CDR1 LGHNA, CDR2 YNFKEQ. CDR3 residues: CASSQIKDGLQYF. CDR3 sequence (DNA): TGTGCCAGCAGCCAGATCAAGGACGGCCTGCAGTACTTC.

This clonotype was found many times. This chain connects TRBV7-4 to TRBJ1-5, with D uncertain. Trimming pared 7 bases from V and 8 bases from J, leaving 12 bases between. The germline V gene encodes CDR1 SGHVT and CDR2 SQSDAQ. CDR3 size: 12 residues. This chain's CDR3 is CASNPDVEPQHF. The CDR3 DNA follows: TGTGCCAGCAACCCGGACGTGGAGCCCCAGCATTTT.

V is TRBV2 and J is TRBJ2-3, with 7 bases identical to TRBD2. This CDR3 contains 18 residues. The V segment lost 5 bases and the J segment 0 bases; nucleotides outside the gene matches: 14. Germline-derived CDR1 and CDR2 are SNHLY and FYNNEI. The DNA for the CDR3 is TGTGCCAGCAGTCCCCTCGCGGGAGTTGCCCCTAGCACAGATACGCAGTATTTT. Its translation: CASSPLAGVAPSTDTQYF.

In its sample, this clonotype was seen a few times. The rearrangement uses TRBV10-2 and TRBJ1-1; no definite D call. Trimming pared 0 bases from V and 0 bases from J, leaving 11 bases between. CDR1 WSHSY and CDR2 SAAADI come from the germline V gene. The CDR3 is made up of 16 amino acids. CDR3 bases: TGCGCCAGCAGTGAGTCCCTCGGAGATATGAACACTGAAGCTTTCTTT. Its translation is CASSESLGDMNTEAFF.

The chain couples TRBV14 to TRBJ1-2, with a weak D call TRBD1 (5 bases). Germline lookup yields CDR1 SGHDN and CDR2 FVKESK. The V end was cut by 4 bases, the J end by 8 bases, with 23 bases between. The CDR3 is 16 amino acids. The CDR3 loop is CASSLRHVGTARGYTF. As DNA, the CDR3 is TGTGCCAGCAGCCTACGGCACGTCGGGACCGCAAGGGGCTACACCTTC.

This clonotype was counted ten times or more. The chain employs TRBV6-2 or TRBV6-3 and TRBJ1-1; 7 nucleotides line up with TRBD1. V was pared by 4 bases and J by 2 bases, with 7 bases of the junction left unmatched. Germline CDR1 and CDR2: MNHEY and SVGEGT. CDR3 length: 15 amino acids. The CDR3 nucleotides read TGTGCCAGCAGTTGGGACCGGGACAGTAACACTGAAGCTTTCTTT. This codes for CASSWDRDSNTEAFF.

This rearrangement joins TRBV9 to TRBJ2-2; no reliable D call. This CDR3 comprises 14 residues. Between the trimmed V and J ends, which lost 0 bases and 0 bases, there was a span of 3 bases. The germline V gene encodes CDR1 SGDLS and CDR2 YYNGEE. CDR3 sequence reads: CASSVVPNTGELFF. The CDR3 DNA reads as TGTGCCAGCAGCGTAGTCCCGAACACCGGGGAGCTGTTTTTT.

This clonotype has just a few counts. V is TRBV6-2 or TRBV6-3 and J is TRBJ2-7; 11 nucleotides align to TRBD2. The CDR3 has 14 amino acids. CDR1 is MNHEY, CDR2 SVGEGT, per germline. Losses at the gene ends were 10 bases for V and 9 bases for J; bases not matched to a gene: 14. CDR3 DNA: TGTGCCACCGGGGGACTAGCGGATGCTCTTCGGCAGTACTTC. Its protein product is CATGGLADALRQYF.

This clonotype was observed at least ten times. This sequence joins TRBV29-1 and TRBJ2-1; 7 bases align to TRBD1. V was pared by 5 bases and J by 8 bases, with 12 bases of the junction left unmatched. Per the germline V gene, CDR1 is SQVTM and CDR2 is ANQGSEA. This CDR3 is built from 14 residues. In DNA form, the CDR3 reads TGCAGCGTTAATACCGGGACAGTGGGCGATGAGCAGTTCTTC. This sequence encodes CSVNTGTVGDEQFF.

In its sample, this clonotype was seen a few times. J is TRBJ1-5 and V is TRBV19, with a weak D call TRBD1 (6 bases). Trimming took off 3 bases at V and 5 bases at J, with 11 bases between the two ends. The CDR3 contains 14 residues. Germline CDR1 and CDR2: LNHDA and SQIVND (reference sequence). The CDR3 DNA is TGTGCCAGTAGTATTGGGGGGGCTTATCAGCCCCAGCATTTT. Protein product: CASSIGGAYQPQHF.